The clone carrying this T cell receptor (beta chain) was observed a single time. This specimen comes from a study of blood T cell repertoires in COVID-19. The CDR3 totals 15 residues. In germline, CDR1 is SGDLS, CDR2 YYNGEE. V lost 7 bases, J lost 0 bases, and 5 bases stayed unmatched. Original processing notes: How many nucleated cells were present was estimated from reference gene primer amplification. Clones were sequenced by immunoSEQ multiplex PCR, and TCRdb holds only the in-frame ones, with some missing. V and J calls and clone size follow that table, whereas D and trimming were derived from the DNA. The table shows about 130,000 clones, with 81% occurring only once.

Sequenced material: peripheral blood. The sequence derives from a man aged 25 to 40 with COVID-19, enrolled during active disease. The rearrangement uses TRBV9 and TRBJ2-2; 8 positions match TRBD1. The CDR3 bases are TGTGCCAGCCACCCGGGACAGGCGAACACCGGGGAGCTGTTTTTT. Translated, it gives CASHPGQANTGELFF.